A single T cell receptor beta chain is shown here with its context. Some clones are missing from TCRdb's copy, which holds only in-frame ones; the method was immunoSEQ multiplex PCR. The data show 65,000 to 95,000 clones, around four fifths seen once. These data belong to a study of blood T cell repertoires in COVID-19. Study background: Sources were T cells, B-cell-depleted T cells, or PBMCs; the material itself was cDNA or gDNA.

Seattle's cohort entered during active infection and was followed longitudinally. Germline CDR1 SGHNT, CDR2 YENEEA. The CDR3 is made up of 14 amino acids. The J segment lost 5 bases and the V segment lost 6 bases, leaving 6 bases of the junction unmatched. The V and J genes are TRBV11-3 and TRBJ2-3; 9 bases map to TRBD1. This receptor was identified in a man aged 55 to 70 with COVID-19, enrolled during active disease. Sample: peripheral blood. In DNA form, the CDR3 reads TGTGCCAGCAGGGCCGGGACAGGGCAAGATACGCAGTATTTT. Encoded protein: CASRAGTGQDTQYF.